This T cell receptor (beta chain) was identified during a study of cytomegalovirus exposure and HLA in healthy donors. Findings and limits, study-wide: Reports described diagnosis of cytomegalovirus status by the classifier as highly specific and sensitive. A further, later analysis showed that HLA-associated TCR beta chains (compared with equally common others) were more clonally expanded.

The study ran its PCR with 60 Vbeta and 13 Jbeta primers. TCRdb's table, derived via immunoSEQ multiplex PCR, lists solely in-frame clones and lacks some. The sample contains about 140,000 clones, about 84% of which appear only once. CDR1 SGHAT and CDR2 FQNNGV come from the germline V gene. This CDR3 comprises 15 residues. V lost 5 bases, J lost 6 bases, and 20 bases lay in between. In this sample, this clone turned up a few times. Its specificity is unknown. V is TRBV11-2 and J is TRBJ2-7, with D possibly TRBD2 on 6 matching bases. Sequenced: PBMCs. This sequence was found in a male donor in good health and CMV-seronegative. The chain's CDR3 is CASSPLRGSEGEQYF. The CDR3 DNA sequence: TGTGCCAGCAGCCCCTTGCGGGGATCGGAAGGCGAGCAGTACTTC. Full variable domain (rest looked up from reference TRBV11-2 and TRBJ2-7): EAGVAQSPRYKIIEKRQSVAFWCNPISGHATLYWYQQILGQGPKLLIQFQNNGVVDDSQLPKDRFSAERLKGVDSTLKIQPAKLEDSAVYLCASSPLRGSEGEQYFGPGTRLTVT.